This passage covers 12 T cell receptor beta chains from one sample sequenced in a study of blood T cell repertoires in COVID-19. TCRdb's table, derived via immunoSEQ multiplex PCR, lists solely in-frame clones and lacks some. Of over 200,000 clones in the sample, roughly 85% were seen once. Input material: peripheral blood. These receptors were obtained from a man aged 30 to 45 who had recovered from COVID-19.

The V call is TRBV3-1 (or the pseudogene TRBV3-2), the J call TRBJ1-2; weak D call: TRBD1 (5 bases). Germline CDR1 reads LGHDT; CDR2 reads YNNKEL (reference sequence). This CDR3 has 18 amino acids. The V end was cut by 3 bases, the J end by 0 bases, with 20 bases between. CDR3 bases: TGTGCCAGCAGCCACATAGCGGGGCCCAGTCCGGCTAACTATGGCTACACCTTC. Its protein product is CASSHIAGPSPANYGYTF.

The chain has TRBV4-2 and TRBJ1-6; 7 bases match TRBD1. With 0 bases clipped from V and 10 bases from J, the junction kept 6 bases outside the gene matches. CDR1 and CDR2 from the germline V gene are LGHNA and YNFKEQ. The CDR3 contains 15 residues. The CDR3 nucleotides read TGTGCCAGCAGCCAAGATATCGACAGGGAGTCACCCCTCCACTTT. Translating gives CASSQDIDRESPLHF.

V is TRBV6-1 and J is TRBJ2-5; 10 bases are shared with TRBD1. Germline V lookup: CDR1 MNHNS, CDR2 SASEGT. The CDR3 spans 15 residues. After removal of 1 base from V and 11 bases from J, the junction contained 10 bases not matched to a gene. CDR3 nucleotides: TGTGCCAGCAGTGAAGGAGCGCGGGACAGGGGTTCGCAGTACTTC. As protein: CASSEGARDRGSQYF.

This clone showed up just a few times. The CDR3 nucleotides read TGTGCCAGCAGCCAACCGGGAGCGGGGGGCCAAGAGACCCAGTACTTC. Protein: CASSQPGAGGQETQYF. The chain links TRBV3-1 (or the pseudogene TRBV3-2) to TRBJ2-5; 9 bases are a match to TRBD2. CDR1 LGHDT and CDR2 YNNKEL come from the germline V gene (reference sequence). The CDR3 contains 16 residues. V was clipped by 2 bases and J by 1 base; unmatched bases: 5.

This chain links TRBV6-4 with TRBJ1-1; TRBD1 agrees at 8 bases. This CDR3 comprises 15 residues. Trimming at V came to 6 bases and at J to 4 bases, leaving 10 bases not matched to a gene. Germline V gene lookup returns CDR1 MRHNA and CDR2 SNTAGT. CDR3 bases: TGTGCCAGCAGATTGACAGGGGCCACGATCACTGAAGCTTTCTTT. It codes for CASRLTGATITEAFF.

This chain uses TRBV29-1 with TRBJ1-5, with D unclear. The CDR3 covers 13 residues. Per germline, CDR1 SQVTM and CDR2 ANQGSEA. CDR3 amino acids: CSVCEGLNQPQHF. The DNA of the CDR3 is TGCAGTGTTTGTGAGGGCCTCAATCAGCCCCAGCATTTT.

V is TRBV11-3 and J is TRBJ2-2; possible D gene TRBD2, 5 bases. Germline V gene sequence: CDR1 SGHNT, CDR2 YENEEA. The CDR3 loop spans 17 amino acids. V was cut by 0 bases and J by 0 bases, with 11 bases left in between. The CDR3 loop is CASSLDGRVANTGELFF. DNA of the CDR3: TGTGCCAGCAGCTTAGATGGGCGGGTTGCGAACACCGGGGAGCTGTTTTTT.

The chain joins TRBV6-5 to TRBJ1-4, with D possibly matching TRBD1 (5 bases). There are 14 residues in the CDR3. Trimming took off 8 bases at V and 3 bases at J, with 13 bases between the two ends. Germline V lookup: CDR1 MNHEY, CDR2 SVGAGI. This CDR3 is CASSPGHPNEKLFF. The CDR3, as DNA: TGTGCCAGCTCCCCAGGACACCCTAATGAAAAACTGTTTTTT.

The chain has TRBV9 and TRBJ1-3; weak D call: TRBD1 (6 bases). The V end was cut by 3 bases, the J end by 1 base, with 8 bases between. Looked up from germline, CDR1 is SGDLS and CDR2 is YYNGEE. This CDR3 is built from 14 residues. The CDR3 loop reads CASSAQGSGNTIYF. The CDR3 DNA reads as TGTGCCAGCAGCGCCCAGGGGTCTGGAAACACCATATATTTT.

The chain recombines TRBV7-2 with TRBJ2-3; 10 bases align to TRBD2. Per germline, CDR1 SGHTA and CDR2 FQGNSA. With V trimmed by 4 bases and J by 8 bases, 6 bases remained unmatched. CDR3 length: 14 residues. The CDR3 is CASSSRTSGSTQYF. CDR3 nucleotide sequence: TGTGCCAGCAGCTCGAGGACTAGCGGAAGTACGCAGTATTTT.

The chain links TRBV15 to TRBJ2-5; 7 bases agree with TRBD1. J gave up 4 bases and V 5 bases, and 4 bases lay outside the gene matches. Germline V CDR1 and CDR2: LNHNV, YYDKDF (reference sequence). CDR3 length: 13 amino acids. The CDR3 DNA reads as TGTGCCACCAGCCAGGGGGTAGGAGAGACCCAGTACTTC. It codes for CATSQGVGETQYF.

V is TRBV6-4 and J is TRBJ2-3; 9 bases align to TRBD2. Germline CDR1 is MRHNA and CDR2 is SNTAGT. The J segment lost 3 bases and the V segment lost 6 bases, leaving 1 base of the junction unmatched. The CDR3 contains 13 residues. The CDR3 loop reads CASRAGGTDTQYF. CDR3 nucleotides: TGTGCCAGCAGGGCGGGGGGGACAGATACGCAGTATTTT.